This TCR beta chain was identified during a study of T cell responses to AZD1222 COVID-19 vaccine. Study at large: Recipients boosted at about 4 weeks or about 12 weeks are pooled. Study observations and caveats: Just a handful of AZD1222 recipients tested seropositive at baseline. Increases in Spike-specific TCR breadth and depth were seen after two AZD1222 doses. White British ancestry dominated among donors, who included more females, and clonal diversity was possibly underestimated.

With 1 base removed from V and 5 bases from J, the gap between germline ends came to 4 bases. CDR1 and CDR2 (germline): MGHRA, YSYEKL. The CDR3 spans 12 residues. Profiling relied on immunoSEQ multiplex PCR, and the TCRdb table lists in-frame clones only, not all of them. The repertoire holds about 96,000 clones, with about 90% as singletons. For this clone: Its matching antigen is unknown.

The receptor comes from an adult in good health. This chain connects TRBV4-1 to TRBJ2-3, with unresolved D. The material was peripheral blood, obtained on day 0 of AZD1222 vaccination. CDR3 loop: CASSQVLDTQYF. In DNA form, the CDR3 reads TGCGCCAGCAGCCAAGTTCTAGATACGCAGTATTTT.